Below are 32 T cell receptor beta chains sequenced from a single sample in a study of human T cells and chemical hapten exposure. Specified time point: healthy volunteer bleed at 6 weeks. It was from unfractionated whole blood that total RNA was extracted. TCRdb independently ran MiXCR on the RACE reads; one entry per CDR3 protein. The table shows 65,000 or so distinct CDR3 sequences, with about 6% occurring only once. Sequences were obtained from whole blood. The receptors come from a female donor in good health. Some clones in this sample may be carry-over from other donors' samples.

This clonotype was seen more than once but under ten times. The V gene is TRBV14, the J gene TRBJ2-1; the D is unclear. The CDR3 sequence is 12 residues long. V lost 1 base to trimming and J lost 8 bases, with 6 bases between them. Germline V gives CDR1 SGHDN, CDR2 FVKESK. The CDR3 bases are TGTGCCAGCAGCCAAGTTAGGGATGAGCAGTTCTTC. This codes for CASSQVRDEQFF. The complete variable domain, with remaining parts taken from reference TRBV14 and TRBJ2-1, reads EAGVTQFPSHSVIEKGQTVTLRCDPISGHDNLYWYRRVMGKEIKFLLHFVKESKQDESGMPNNRFLAERTGGTYSTLKVQPAELEDSGVYFCASSQVRDEQFFGPGTRLTVL.

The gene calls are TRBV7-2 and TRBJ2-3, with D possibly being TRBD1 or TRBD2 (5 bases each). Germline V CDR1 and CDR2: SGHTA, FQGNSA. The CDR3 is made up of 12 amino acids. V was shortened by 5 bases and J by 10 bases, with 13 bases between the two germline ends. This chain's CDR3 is CASSPEGRAQYF. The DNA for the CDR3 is TGTGCCAGCAGCCCCGAGGGGCGGGCGCAGTATTTT.

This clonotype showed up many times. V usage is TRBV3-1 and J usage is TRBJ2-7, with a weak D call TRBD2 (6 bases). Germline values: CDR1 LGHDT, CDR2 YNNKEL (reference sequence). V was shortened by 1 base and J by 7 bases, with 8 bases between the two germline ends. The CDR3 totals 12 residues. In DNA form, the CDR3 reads TGTGCCAGCAGCCAAGTTGGAGGGGAGCAGTACTTC. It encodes CASSQVGGEQYF.

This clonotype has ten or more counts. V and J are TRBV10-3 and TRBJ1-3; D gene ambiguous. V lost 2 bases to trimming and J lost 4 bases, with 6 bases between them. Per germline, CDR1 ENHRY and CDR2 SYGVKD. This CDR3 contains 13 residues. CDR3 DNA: TGTGCCATCAGTGAGGATTCAGGAAACACCATATATTTT. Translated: CAISEDSGNTIYF.

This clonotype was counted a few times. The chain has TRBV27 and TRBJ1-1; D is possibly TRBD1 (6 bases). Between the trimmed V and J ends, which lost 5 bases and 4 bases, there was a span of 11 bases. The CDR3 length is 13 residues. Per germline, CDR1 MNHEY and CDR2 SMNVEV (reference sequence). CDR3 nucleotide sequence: TGTGCCAGCAGTACAGGGACGGGCACTGAAGCTTTCTTT. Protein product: CASSTGTGTEAFF.

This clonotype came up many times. For the CDR3, the DNA is TGTGCCAGCAGCCAGGAGGTTCTGGGGCGCGCCACCGGTGCCGGGGAGCTGTTTTTT. Translating it yields CASSQEVLGRATGAGELFF. This chain links TRBV14 with TRBJ2-2; D might be TRBD1 or TRBD2, each matching 5 bases. The V gene's germline CDR1 is SGHDN and CDR2 FVKESK. V was shortened by 3 bases and J by 6 bases, with 26 bases between the two germline ends. CDR3 length equals 19 residues.

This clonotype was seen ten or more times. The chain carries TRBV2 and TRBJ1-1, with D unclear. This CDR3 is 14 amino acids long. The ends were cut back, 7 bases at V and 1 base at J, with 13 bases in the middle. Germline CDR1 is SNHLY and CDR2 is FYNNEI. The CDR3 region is CASTQETKNTEAFF. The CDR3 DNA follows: TGTGCCAGCACACAAGAGACAAAGAACACTGAAGCTTTCTTT. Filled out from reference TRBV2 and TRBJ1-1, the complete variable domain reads EPEVTQTPSHQVTQMGQEVILRCVPISNHLYFYWYRQILGQKVEFLVSFYNNEISEKSEIFDDQFSVERPDGSNFTLKIRSTKLEDSAMYFCASTQETKNTEAFFGQGTRLTVV.

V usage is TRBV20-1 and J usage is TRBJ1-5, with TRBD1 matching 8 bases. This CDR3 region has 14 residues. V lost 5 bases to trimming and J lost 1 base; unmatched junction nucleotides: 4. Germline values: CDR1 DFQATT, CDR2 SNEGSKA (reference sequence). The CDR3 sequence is CSAHGQGSNQPQHF. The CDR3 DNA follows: TGCAGTGCTCATGGACAGGGAAGCAATCAGCCCCAGCATTTT.

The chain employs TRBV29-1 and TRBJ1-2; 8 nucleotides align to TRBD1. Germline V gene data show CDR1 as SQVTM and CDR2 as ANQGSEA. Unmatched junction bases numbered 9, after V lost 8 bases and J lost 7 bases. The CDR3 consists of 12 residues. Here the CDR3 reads CSTDRGVSGYTF. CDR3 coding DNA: TGCAGCACCGACAGGGGAGTGTCTGGCTACACCTTC.

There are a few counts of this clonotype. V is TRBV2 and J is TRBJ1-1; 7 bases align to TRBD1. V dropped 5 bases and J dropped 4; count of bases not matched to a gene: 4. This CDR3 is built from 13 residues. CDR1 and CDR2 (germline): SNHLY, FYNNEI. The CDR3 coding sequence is TGTGCCAGCAGTAACAGGGGTGGCACTGAAGCTTTCTTT. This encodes CASSNRGGTEAFF.

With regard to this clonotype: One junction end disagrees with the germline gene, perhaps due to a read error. The CDR3 DNA is TGTGCCAGCAGCTCACAAACAAGTTACAATGAGCAGTCCTTC. Translated: CASSSQTSYNEQSF. The chain carries TRBV11-2 and TRBJ2-1; D is unresolved. Germline CDR1 SGHAT, CDR2 FQNNGV. This CDR3 has 14 amino acids.

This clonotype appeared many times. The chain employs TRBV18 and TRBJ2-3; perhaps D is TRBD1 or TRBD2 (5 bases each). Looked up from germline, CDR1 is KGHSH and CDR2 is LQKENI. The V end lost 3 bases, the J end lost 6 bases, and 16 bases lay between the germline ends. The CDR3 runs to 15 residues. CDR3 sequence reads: CASSPTTGPRDTQYF. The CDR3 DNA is TGTGCCAGCTCACCTACGACGGGACCCAGGGATACGCAGTATTTT. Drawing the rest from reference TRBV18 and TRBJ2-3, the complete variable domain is NAGVMQNPRHLVRRRGQEARLRCSPMKGHSHVYWYRQLPEEGLKFMVYLQKENIIDESGMPKERFSAEFPKEGPSILRIQQVVRGDSAAYFCASSPTTGPRDTQYFGPGTRLTVL.

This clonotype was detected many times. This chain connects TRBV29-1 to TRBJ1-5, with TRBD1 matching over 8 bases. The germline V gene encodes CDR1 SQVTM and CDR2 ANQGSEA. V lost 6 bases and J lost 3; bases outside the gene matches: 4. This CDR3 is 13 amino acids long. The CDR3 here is CSVTTGVNQPQHF. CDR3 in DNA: TGCAGCGTAACGACAGGGGTCAATCAGCCCCAGCATTTT.

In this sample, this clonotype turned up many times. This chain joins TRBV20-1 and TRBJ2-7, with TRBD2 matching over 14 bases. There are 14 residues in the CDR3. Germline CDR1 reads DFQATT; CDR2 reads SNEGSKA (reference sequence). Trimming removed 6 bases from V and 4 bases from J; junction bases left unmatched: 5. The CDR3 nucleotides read TGCAGTGCCCCGGGACTAGCGGGAGCTTACGAGCAGTACTTC. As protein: CSAPGLAGAYEQYF.

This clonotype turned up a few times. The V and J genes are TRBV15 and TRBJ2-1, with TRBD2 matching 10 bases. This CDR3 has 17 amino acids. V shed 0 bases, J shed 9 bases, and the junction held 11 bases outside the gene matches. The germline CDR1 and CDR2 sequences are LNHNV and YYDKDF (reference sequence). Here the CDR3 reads CATSRDALAGKLGEQFF. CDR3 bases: TGTGCCACCAGCAGAGACGCACTAGCGGGAAAGTTGGGTGAGCAGTTCTTC.

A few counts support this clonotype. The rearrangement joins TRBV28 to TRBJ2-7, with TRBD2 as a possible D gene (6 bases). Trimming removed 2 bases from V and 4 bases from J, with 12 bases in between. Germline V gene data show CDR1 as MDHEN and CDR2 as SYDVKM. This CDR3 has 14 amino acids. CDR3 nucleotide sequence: TGTGCCAGCAGTTTACTCGGTGGGAGGTACGAGCAGTACTTC. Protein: CASSLLGGRYEQYF.

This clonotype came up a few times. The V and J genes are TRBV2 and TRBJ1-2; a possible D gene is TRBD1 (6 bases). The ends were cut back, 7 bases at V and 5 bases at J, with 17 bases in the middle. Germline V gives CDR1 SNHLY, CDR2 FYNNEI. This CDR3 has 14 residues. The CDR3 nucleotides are TGTGCCAGCACCCTAGGGGGAGGGGATTATGGCTACACCTTC. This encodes CASTLGGGDYGYTF. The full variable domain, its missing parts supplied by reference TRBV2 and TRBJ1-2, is EPEVTQTPSHQVTQMGQEVILRCVPISNHLYFYWYRQILGQKVEFLVSFYNNEISEKSEIFDDQFSVERPDGSNFTLKIRSTKLEDSAMYFCASTLGGGDYGYTFGSGTRLTVV.

The CDR3 loop reads CASSRPGGETYEQYF. The CDR3 DNA reads as TGTGCCAGCAGCCGCCCCGGGGGGGAGACGTACGAGCAGTACTTC. The J gene is TRBJ2-7, the V gene TRBV6-2 or TRBV6-3; the match to TRBD2 covers 8 bases. Germline values: CDR1 MNHEY, CDR2 SVGEGT. The CDR3 is 15 amino acids. Trimming cost V 6 bases and J 4 bases; bases outside gene matches: 11.

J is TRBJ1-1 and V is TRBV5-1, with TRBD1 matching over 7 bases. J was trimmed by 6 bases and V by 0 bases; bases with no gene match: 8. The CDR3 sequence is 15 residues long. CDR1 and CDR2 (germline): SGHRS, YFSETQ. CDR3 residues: CASSLGDRLVPEAFF. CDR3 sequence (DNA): TGCGCCAGCAGCTTGGGGGACAGATTGGTCCCTGAAGCTTTCTTT.

CDR3 coding DNA: TGTGCCAGCTACCCCACAGGGGGTAGGGAGCAGTTCTTC. Translation gives CASYPTGGREQFF. This chain links TRBV7-9 with TRBJ2-1; 8 nucleotides match TRBD1. The CDR3 contains 13 residues. Germline V gene data show CDR1 as SEHNR and CDR2 as FQNEAQ (reference sequence). After removal of 8 bases from V and 10 bases from J, the junction contained 10 bases not matched to a gene.

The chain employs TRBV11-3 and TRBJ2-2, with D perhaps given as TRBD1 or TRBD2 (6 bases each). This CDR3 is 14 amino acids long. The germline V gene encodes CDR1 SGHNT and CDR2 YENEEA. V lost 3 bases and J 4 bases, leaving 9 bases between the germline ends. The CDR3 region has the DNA TGTGCCAGCAGCTTTGAGGGGGGCACCGGGGAGCTGTTTTTT. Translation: CASSFEGGTGELFF.

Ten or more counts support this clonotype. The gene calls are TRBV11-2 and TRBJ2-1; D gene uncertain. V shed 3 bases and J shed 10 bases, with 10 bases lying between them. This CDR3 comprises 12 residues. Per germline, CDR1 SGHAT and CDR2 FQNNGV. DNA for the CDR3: TGTGCCAGCAGCTTCAGACCCATAGAGCAGTTCTTC. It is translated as CASSFRPIEQFF.

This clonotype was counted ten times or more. CDR3 residues: CSVDGYNEQFF. CDR3 nucleotides: TGCAGCGTTGACGGATACAATGAGCAGTTCTTC. The rearrangement links TRBV29-1 to TRBJ2-1; D gene ambiguous. The germline gives CDR1 SQVTM, CDR2 ANQGSEA. Deletions cut 3 bases from V and 4 bases from J, with 4 bases between. The CDR3 runs to 11 residues.

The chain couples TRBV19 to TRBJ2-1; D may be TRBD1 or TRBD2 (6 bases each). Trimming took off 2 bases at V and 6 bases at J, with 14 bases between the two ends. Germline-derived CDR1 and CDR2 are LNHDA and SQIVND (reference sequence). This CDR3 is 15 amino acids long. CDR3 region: CASSIQGRPSNEQFF. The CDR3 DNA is TGTGCCAGTAGTATACAGGGGAGGCCCTCCAATGAGCAGTTCTTC.

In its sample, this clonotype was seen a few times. The CDR3 sequence: CASSVRGTKTQYF. CDR3 in DNA: TGCGCCAGCAGTGTCCGAGGGACGAAGACCCAGTACTTC. The chain has TRBV10-1 and TRBJ2-5; D assignment may be TRBD1 or TRBD2 (5 bases each). The germline V gene has CDR1 WNHNN and CDR2 SYGVQD (reference sequence). This CDR3 has 13 residues. Trimming pared 4 bases from V and 6 bases from J, leaving 12 bases between.

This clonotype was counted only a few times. CDR3 sequence (DNA): TGTGCCAGCAGCTGGGGACAGAACTACGAGCAGTACTTC. Translated: CASSWGQNYEQYF. The gene calls are TRBV7-2 and TRBJ2-7, with 7 bases lining up with TRBD1. The CDR3 has 13 residues. Germline CDR1 SGHTA, CDR2 FQGNSA. Germline trimming cut 4 bases from V and 3 bases from J; bases unmatched to any gene: 3.

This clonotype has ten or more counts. This CDR3 is CATSRGFRGLQETQYF. The CDR3 DNA reads as TGTGCCACCAGCAGAGGTTTCCGGGGACTCCAAGAGACCCAGTACTTC. This chain uses TRBV15 with TRBJ2-5; possibly TRBD2 for D (6 bases). The V and J ends lost 1 base and 1 base respectively, with 13 bases between them. Germline V gene sequence: CDR1 LNHNV, CDR2 YYDKDF (reference sequence). The CDR3 is made up of 16 amino acids.

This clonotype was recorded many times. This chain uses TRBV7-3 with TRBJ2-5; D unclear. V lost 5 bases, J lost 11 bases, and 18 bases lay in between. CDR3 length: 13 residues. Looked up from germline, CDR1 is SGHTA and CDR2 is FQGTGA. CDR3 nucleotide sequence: TGTGCCAGCAGCAGCAGCCCCCCTGGCCAACAGTACTTC. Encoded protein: CASSSSPPGQQYF.

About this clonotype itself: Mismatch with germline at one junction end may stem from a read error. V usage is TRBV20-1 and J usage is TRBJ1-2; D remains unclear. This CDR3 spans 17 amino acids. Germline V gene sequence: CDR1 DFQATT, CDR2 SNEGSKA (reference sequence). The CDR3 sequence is CSARDHDTLATNYGYTF. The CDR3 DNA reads TGCAGTGCTCGAGACCACGACACGTTGGCCACTAACTATGGCTACACCTTC.

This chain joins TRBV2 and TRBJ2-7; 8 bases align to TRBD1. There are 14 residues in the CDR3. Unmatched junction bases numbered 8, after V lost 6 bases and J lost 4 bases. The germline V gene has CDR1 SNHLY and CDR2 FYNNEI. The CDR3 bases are TGTGCCAGCAGGCTACTGGACAGGGTATACGAGCAGTACTTC. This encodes CASRLLDRVYEQYF.

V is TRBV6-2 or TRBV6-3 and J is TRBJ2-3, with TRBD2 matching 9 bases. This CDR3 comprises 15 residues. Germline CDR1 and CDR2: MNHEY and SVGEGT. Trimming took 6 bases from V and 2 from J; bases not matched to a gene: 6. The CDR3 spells CASSRTSAYTDTQYF. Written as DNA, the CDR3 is TGTGCCAGCAGCCGGACTAGCGCGTACACAGATACGCAGTATTTT.

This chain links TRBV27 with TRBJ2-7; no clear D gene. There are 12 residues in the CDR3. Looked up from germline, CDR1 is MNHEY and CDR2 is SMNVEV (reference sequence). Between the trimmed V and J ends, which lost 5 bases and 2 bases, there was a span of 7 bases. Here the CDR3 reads CASSPTPYEQYF. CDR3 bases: TGTGCCAGCAGTCCCACACCCTACGAGCAGTACTTC.